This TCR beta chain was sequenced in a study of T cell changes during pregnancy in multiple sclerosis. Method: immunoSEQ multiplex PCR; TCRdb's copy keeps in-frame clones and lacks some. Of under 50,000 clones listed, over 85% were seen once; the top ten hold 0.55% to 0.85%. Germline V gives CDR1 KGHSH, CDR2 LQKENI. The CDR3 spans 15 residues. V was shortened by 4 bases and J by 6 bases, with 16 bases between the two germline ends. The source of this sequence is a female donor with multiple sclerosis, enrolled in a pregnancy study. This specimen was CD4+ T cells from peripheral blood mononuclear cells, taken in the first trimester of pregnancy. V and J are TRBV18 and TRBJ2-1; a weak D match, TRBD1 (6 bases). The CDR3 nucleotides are TGTGCCAGCTCACGTCAGGGGTTCGACGTCAATGAGCAGTTCTTC. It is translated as CASSRQGFDVNEQFF.